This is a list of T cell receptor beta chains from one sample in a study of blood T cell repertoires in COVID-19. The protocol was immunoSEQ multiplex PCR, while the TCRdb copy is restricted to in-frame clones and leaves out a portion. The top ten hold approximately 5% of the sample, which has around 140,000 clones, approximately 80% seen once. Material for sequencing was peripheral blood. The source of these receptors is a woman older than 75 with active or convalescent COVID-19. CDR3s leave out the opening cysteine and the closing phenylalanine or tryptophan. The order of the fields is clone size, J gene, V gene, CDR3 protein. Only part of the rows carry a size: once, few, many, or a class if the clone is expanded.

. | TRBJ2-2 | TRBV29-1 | SVDRGGPGELF
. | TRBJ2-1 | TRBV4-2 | ASSHDGLVNNEQF
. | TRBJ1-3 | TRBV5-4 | ASSLAGTVSSGNTIY
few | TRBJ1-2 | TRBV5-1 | ASSLLTGTDGYT
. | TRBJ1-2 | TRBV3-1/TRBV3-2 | ASSIPGQGYGYT
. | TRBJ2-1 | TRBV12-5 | ASGKSTSGGYNEQF
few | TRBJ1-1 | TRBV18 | ASSPGQGVNTEAF
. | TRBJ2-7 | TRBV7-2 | ASSSGTGTYEQY
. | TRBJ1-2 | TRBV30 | ACSWTGGYT
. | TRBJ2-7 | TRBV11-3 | ASSQGLSYEQY
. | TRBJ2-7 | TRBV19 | ASSIEPGGYEQY
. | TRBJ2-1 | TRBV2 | ASSDSGLVFF
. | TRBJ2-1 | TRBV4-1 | ASSTEDYRVGNEQF
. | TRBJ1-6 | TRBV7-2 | ASSFSQGSGNSPLH
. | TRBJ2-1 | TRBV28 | ASSLILPYNEQF
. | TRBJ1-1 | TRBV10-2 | ASSEYRVGTEAF
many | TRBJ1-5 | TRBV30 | AWNGQGPNQPQH
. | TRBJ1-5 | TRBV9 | ASSGGQNIDQPQH
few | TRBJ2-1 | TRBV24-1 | APAGSSYNEQF
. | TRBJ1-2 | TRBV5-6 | ASSRDTYGYT
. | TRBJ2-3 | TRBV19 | ASSTGTGMADTQY
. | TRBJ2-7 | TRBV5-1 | ASSLTAGSYEQY
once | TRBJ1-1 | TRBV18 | ASSPQRSQRNTEAF
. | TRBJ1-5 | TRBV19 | ASSMDRGVSNQPQH
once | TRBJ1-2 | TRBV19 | ASSIAEGQTIGYGYT
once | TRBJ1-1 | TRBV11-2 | ASSRGRGWDTEAF